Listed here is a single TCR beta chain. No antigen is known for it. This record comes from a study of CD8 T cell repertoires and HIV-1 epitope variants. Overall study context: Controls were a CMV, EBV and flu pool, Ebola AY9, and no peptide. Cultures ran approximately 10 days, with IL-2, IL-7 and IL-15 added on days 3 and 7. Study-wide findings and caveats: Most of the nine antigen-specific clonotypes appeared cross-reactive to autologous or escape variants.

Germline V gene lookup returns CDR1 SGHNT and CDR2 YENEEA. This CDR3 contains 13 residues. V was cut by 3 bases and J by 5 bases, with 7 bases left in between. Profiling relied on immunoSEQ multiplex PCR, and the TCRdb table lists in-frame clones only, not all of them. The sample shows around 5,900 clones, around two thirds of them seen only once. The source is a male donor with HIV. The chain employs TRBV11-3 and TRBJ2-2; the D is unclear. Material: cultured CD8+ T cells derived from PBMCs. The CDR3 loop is CASSFRRTGELFF. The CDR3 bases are TGTGCCAGCAGCTTTAGAAGGACCGGGGAGCTGTTTTTT.